This entry lists 16 T cell receptor beta chains sequenced from one sample in a study of cytomegalovirus exposure and HLA in healthy donors. Vbeta (60) and Jbeta (13) primers were used in the PCR. Clones were sequenced by immunoSEQ multiplex PCR, and TCRdb holds only the in-frame ones, with some missing. This table has about 280,000 clones, roughly 89% appearing once. The source material was PBMCs. These receptors all stem from a woman under 30 in good health and CMV-seronegative.

The V and J genes are TRBV6-4 and TRBJ1-2; TRBD1 might be the D (5 bases). This CDR3 region has 13 residues. The germline V gene encodes CDR1 MRHNA and CDR2 SNTAGT. With 5 bases removed from V and 4 bases from J, the gap between germline ends came to 11 bases. The chain's CDR3 is CASSPGGGYGYTF. CDR3 DNA: TGTGCCAGCAGTCCGGGGGGGGGCTATGGCTACACCTTC.

The chain links TRBV25-1 to TRBJ2-2, with TRBD2 identical over 7 bases. CDR1 MGHDK and CDR2 SYGVNS come from the germline V gene. The ends lost 5 bases at V and 1 base at J; junction bases unmatched: 4. The CDR3 has 15 amino acids. The CDR3 nucleotides read TGTGCCAGCAGTTCGACTAGCCGGAACACCGGGGAGCTGTTTTTT. Translation gives CASSSTSRNTGELFF. The full variable domain, in which reference TRBV25-1 and TRBJ2-2 provide the parts outside the CDR3, is EADIYQTPRYLVIGTGKKITLECSQTMGHDKMYWYQQDPGMELHLIHYSYGVNSTEKGDLSSESTVSRIRTEHFPLTLESARPSHTSQYLCASSSTSRNTGELFFGEGSRLTVL.

The chain carries TRBV19 and TRBJ1-6; no reliable D call. Trimming cost V 10 bases and J 2 bases, with 15 bases left between them. The CDR3 runs 15 residues. Germline loops: CDR1 LNHDA, CDR2 SQIVND (reference sequence). The CDR3 DNA follows: TGTGCCACCAAAGTAGCGCAGGCCTATAATTCACCCCTCCACTTT. Protein: CATKVAQAYNSPLHF.

The J gene is TRBJ2-2, the V gene TRBV2; TRBD2 matches at 8 bases. The CDR3 sequence is 13 residues long. Germline assignment: CDR1 SNHLY and CDR2 FYNNEI. V trimming: 4 bases; J trimming: 7 bases; junction bases outside the gene matches: 2. The CDR3 loop is CASSVRGVGELFF. CDR3 nucleotides: TGTGCCAGCAGTGTGCGGGGGGTCGGGGAGCTGTTTTTT.

The gene calls are TRBV2 and TRBJ2-3, with D possibly being TRBD1 (6 bases). V was trimmed by 6 bases and J by 0 bases, leaving 22 bases between them. This CDR3 has 18 amino acids. Germline V CDR1 and CDR2: SNHLY, FYNNEI. The CDR3 coding sequence is TGTGCCAGCAGAAGCCCAAGGGGAGCAGGGGCCAGCACAGATACGCAGTATTTT. Translation: CASRSPRGAGASTDTQYF. Supplemented by reference TRBV2 and TRBJ2-3, the full variable domain reads EPEVTQTPSHQVTQMGQEVILRCVPISNHLYFYWYRQILGQKVEFLVSFYNNEISEKSEIFDDQFSVERPDGSNFTLKIRSTKLEDSAMYFCASRSPRGAGASTDTQYFGPGTRLTVL.

The rearrangement joins TRBV6-6 to TRBJ2-7; 7 nucleotides match TRBD1. The CDR3 runs to 15 residues. Germline CDR1 MNHNY, CDR2 SVGAGI (reference sequence). V trimming: 4 bases; J trimming: 3 bases; junction bases outside the gene matches: 9. The DNA for the CDR3 is TGTGCCAGCAGTTTTGGCCGGGACAGAAGCTACGAGCAGTACTTC. Its translation: CASSFGRDRSYEQYF.

The chain links TRBV5-6 to TRBJ1-2; no clear D. The CDR3 has 14 amino acids. Germline V gene sequence: CDR1 SGHDT, CDR2 YYEEEE. V was trimmed by 5 bases and J by 4 bases, leaving 15 bases between them. The CDR3 region has the DNA TGTGCCAGCAGAAAACCATTGGGCAGCTATGGCTACACCTTC. It yields the protein CASRKPLGSYGYTF.

The chain employs TRBV5-1 and TRBJ1-6, with 8 bases identical to TRBD1. The ends lost 3 bases at V and 7 bases at J; junction bases unmatched: 6. The CDR3 covers 15 residues. The germline V gene has CDR1 SGHRS and CDR2 YFSETQ. CDR3 nucleotide sequence: TGCGCCAGCAGCTCCGGGGGACAGGAAAATTCACCCCTCCACTTT. Protein sequence: CASSSGGQENSPLHF.

The chain is built from TRBV7-2 and TRBJ2-3, with 11 positions matching TRBD2. The germline gives CDR1 SGHTA, CDR2 FQGNSA. Losses at the gene ends were 1 base for V and 4 bases for J; bases not matched to a gene: 7. CDR3 length: 17 amino acids. CDR3 bases: TGTGCCAGCAGCTTAGGCGTACTTAGCGGGGGGGCAGATACGCAGTATTTT. Translated: CASSLGVLSGGADTQYF.

V usage is TRBV7-9 and J usage is TRBJ2-5, with 16 bases that match TRBD2. This CDR3 has 16 residues. Trimming cost V 5 bases and J 3 bases; bases outside gene matches: 3. Germline V gene sequence: CDR1 SEHNR, CDR2 FQNEAQ (reference sequence). Here the CDR3 reads CASSPGTSGGEETQYF. The CDR3 DNA sequence: TGTGCCAGCAGCCCCGGGACTAGCGGGGGGGAAGAGACCCAGTACTTC.

The chain carries TRBV5-5 and TRBJ1-5; D ambiguous. Per germline, CDR1 SGHKS and CDR2 YYEKEE (reference sequence). The CDR3 runs 16 residues. V lost 4 bases and J 5 bases, leaving 19 bases between the germline ends. As DNA, the CDR3 is TGTGCCAGCAGCGCCTACGTCGGGGAGGTGGATCAGCCCCAGCATTTT. Its protein product is CASSAYVGEVDQPQHF. Drawing the rest from reference TRBV5-5 and TRBJ1-5, the complete variable domain is DAGVTQSPTHLIKTRGQQVTLRCSPISGHKSVSWYQQVLGQGPQFIFQYYEKEERGRGNFPDRFSARQFPNYSSELNVNALLLGDSALYLCASSAYVGEVDQPQHFGDGTRLSIL.

CDR3 DNA: TGCGCCAGCAGCTTCTCAGTACCATTACCATCCTACGAGCAGTACTTC. Protein: CASSFSVPLPSYEQYF. The chain recombines TRBV5-1 with TRBJ2-7; D gene uncertain. CDR3 length: 16 residues. The germline CDR1 and CDR2 sequences are SGHRS and YFSETQ. V dropped 2 bases and J dropped 1 base, with 16 bases sitting between them.

This clone is a singleton in its sample. J is TRBJ2-1 and V is TRBV2, with 7 bases identical to TRBD2. This CDR3 is 13 amino acids long. With 4 bases clipped from V and 9 bases from J, the junction kept 6 bases outside the gene matches. Germline V gene lookup returns CDR1 SNHLY and CDR2 FYNNEI. The CDR3 nucleotides read TGTGCCAGCAGTGTGGAGCGGGGTGGTGAGCAGTTCTTC. It yields the protein CASSVERGGEQFF.

The J gene is TRBJ2-7, the V gene TRBV7-6; 7 bases line up with TRBD2. Trimming cost V 5 bases and J 4 bases; bases outside gene matches: 5. This CDR3 comprises 13 residues. Per the germline V gene, CDR1 is SGHVS and CDR2 is FNYEAQ. CDR3 loop: CASSPGGTYEQYF. CDR3 DNA: TGTGCCAGCAGCCCCGGGGGGACTTACGAGCAGTACTTC.

V usage is TRBV4-1 and J usage is TRBJ2-1; tentative D call: TRBD1 (6 bases). V gave up 0 bases and J gave up 1 base, with 10 bases separating them. CDR3 length equals 16 residues. Germline assignment: CDR1 MGHRA and CDR2 YSYEKL. The CDR3 DNA sequence: TGCGCCAGCAGCCAAGATAGGGGGATATCCTACAATGAGCAGTTCTTC. Translation: CASSQDRGISYNEQFF.

In its sample, this clone was seen once. The rearrangement links TRBV9 to TRBJ1-2; perhaps TRBD1 as D (5 bases). CDR3 length equals 15 residues. V lost 0 bases and J 6 bases, leaving 15 bases between the germline ends. Germline CDR1 is SGDLS and CDR2 is YYNGEE. The chain's CDR3 is CASSVGGRPHDGYTF. The CDR3 DNA is TGTGCCAGCAGCGTAGGGGGGAGGCCGCATGATGGCTACACCTTC.